The 31 T cell receptor beta chains in this list originate from one sample, sequenced in a study of T cells after yellow fever vaccination. Via MiXCR, TCRdb re-called the 5' RACE reads, giving one row per CDR3 protein. The sample lists over 250,000 distinct CDR3 sequences; around 4.9% were seen once. The specimen was CD4+ T cells sorted from PBMCs, collected on the day of the yellow fever booster vaccination. These receptor sequences come from a man younger than 30 who received the YFV17D yellow fever vaccine.

This clonotype appeared many times. The chain uses TRBV6-2 or TRBV6-3 and TRBJ1-1; no clear D gene. With 1 base removed from V and 1 base from J, the gap between germline ends came to 4 bases. The germline CDR1 and CDR2 sequences are MNHEY and SVGEGT. There are 13 residues in the CDR3. CDR3 protein: CASSYWGNTEAFF. The CDR3, as DNA: TGTGCCAGCAGTTACTGGGGGAACACTGAAGCTTTCTTT.

This clonotype was recorded a few times. V usage is TRBV4-3 and J usage is TRBJ1-1; D is unclear. CDR3 size: 13 residues. V dropped 6 bases and J dropped 1 base, with 9 bases sitting between them. Germline V gives CDR1 LGHNA, CDR2 YSLEER. The CDR3 protein is CASRESGNTEAFF. CDR3 DNA: TGCGCCAGCAGGGAGAGCGGGAACACTGAAGCTTTCTTT.

This clonotype has more than one count but fewer than ten. The V gene is TRBV5-1, the J gene TRBJ1-1; a weak D match, TRBD1 (5 bases). The V gene's germline CDR1 is SGHRS and CDR2 YFSETQ. This CDR3 comprises 14 residues. The V end lost 4 bases, the J end lost 5 bases, and 15 bases lay between the germline ends. The CDR3 sequence is CASSPGHYRTEAFF. CDR3 DNA sequence: TGCGCCAGCAGCCCAGGACACTACAGGACTGAAGCTTTCTTT.

A few counts support this clonotype. The V gene is TRBV18, the J gene TRBJ1-5; D might be TRBD1 (5 bases). The germline V gene has CDR1 KGHSH and CDR2 LQKENI. The V and J ends lost 3 bases and 3 bases respectively, with 12 bases between them. The CDR3 spans 15 residues. The CDR3 nucleotides are TGTGCCAGCTCACCTAGCGCAGGGAACAATCAGCCCCAGCATTTT. This codes for CASSPSAGNNQPQHF.

This chain uses TRBV3-1 with TRBJ2-3; 7 positions agree with TRBD2. With 8 bases clipped from V and 1 base from J, the junction kept 3 bases outside the gene matches. Germline V gene sequence: CDR1 LGHDT, CDR2 YNNKEL (reference sequence). The CDR3 runs to 13 residues. The CDR3 DNA reads TGTGCCAGCCAGCTAGCGGGCACAGATACGCAGTATTTT. Translating gives CASQLAGTDTQYF.

There are a few counts of this clonotype. The chain links TRBV4-2 to TRBJ1-5; D unclear. Trimming took 5 bases from V and 0 from J, leaving 8 bases between them. Germline lookup yields CDR1 LGHNA and CDR2 YNFKEQ. The CDR3 consists of 14 residues. CDR3 coding DNA: TGTGCCAGCAGCTCTGACTCTAGCAATCAGCCCCAGCATTTT. This gives the protein CASSSDSSNQPQHF.

The chain employs TRBV11-1 and TRBJ2-1; 7 bases align to TRBD2. This CDR3 comprises 13 residues. The V gene end was trimmed by 2 bases and the J gene end by 7 bases; junction bases not matched to a gene: 2. Germline loops: CDR1 SGHAT, CDR2 FQDESV (reference sequence). The CDR3 protein is CASSLRAGNEQFF. CDR3 in DNA: TGTGCCAGCAGCTTAAGAGCGGGGAATGAGCAGTTCTTC.

Ten or more counts support this clonotype. The chain carries TRBV11-2 and TRBJ2-1; no clear D gene. Per germline, CDR1 SGHAT and CDR2 FQNNGV. The CDR3 totals 14 residues. Trimming removed 5 bases from V and 3 bases from J, with 11 bases in between. The CDR3 nucleotides read TGTGCCAGCAGCCTAGGCTACAGCTACAATGAGCAGTTCTTC. This translates into CASSLGYSYNEQFF. Variable domain in full (rest from reference TRBV11-2 and TRBJ2-1): EAGVAQSPRYKIIEKRQSVAFWCNPISGHATLYWYQQILGQGPKLLIQFQNNGVVDDSQLPKDRFSAERLKGVDSTLKIQPAKLEDSAVYLCASSLGYSYNEQFFGPGTRLTVL.

This clonotype appeared a few times. V gene TRBV20-1 combines with J gene TRBJ1-4; D gene uncertain. The CDR3 has 16 amino acids. V lost 0 bases to trimming and J lost 0 bases, with 11 bases between them. Germline CDR1 DFQATT, CDR2 SNEGSKA (reference sequence). CDR3: CSARDSGGTTNEKLFF. The CDR3, as DNA: TGCAGTGCTAGAGATTCCGGCGGGACAACTAATGAAAAACTGTTTTTT.

This chain links TRBV4-1 with TRBJ2-5, with a weak D call TRBD1 (6 bases). Germline V gene sequence: CDR1 MGHRA, CDR2 YSYEKL. Trimming shortened V by 4 bases and J by 4 bases, and 10 bases separated the two germline ends. The CDR3 runs to 13 residues. The CDR3 coding sequence is TGCGCCAGCAGCCTTCTCAGGGGAGAGACCCAGTACTTC. Its protein is CASSLLRGETQYF.

This clonotype came up a few times. This chain connects TRBV6-6 to TRBJ1-4, with D perhaps TRBD1 (5 bases). The CDR3 is 11 amino acids. Germline V gene sequence: CDR1 MNHNY, CDR2 SVGAGI (reference sequence). CDR3 region: CAGVANEKLFF. CDR3 nucleotides: TGTGCGGGGGTGGCTAATGAAAAACTGTTTTTT.

V usage is TRBV7-6 and J usage is TRBJ2-5; TRBD1 might be the D (6 bases). V dropped 4 bases and J dropped 4 bases, with 19 bases sitting between them. Germline values: CDR1 SGHVS, CDR2 FNYEAQ. The CDR3 spans 16 residues. CDR3 DNA sequence: TGTGCCAGCAGCTCCGGACAGTATAGTCTTGTAGAGACCCAGTACTTC. The encoded protein is CASSSGQYSLVETQYF.

This clonotype was recorded a few times. V usage is TRBV7-2 and J usage is TRBJ2-1; no definite D call. V lost 4 bases, J lost 3 bases, and 19 bases lay in between. This CDR3 spans 17 amino acids. The V gene's germline CDR1 is SGHTA and CDR2 FQGNSA. The CDR3 protein is CASSSSYSRSRYNEQFF. The CDR3 DNA is TGTGCCAGCAGCTCGTCGTACTCCCGATCACGCTACAATGAGCAGTTCTTC.

Comment on this clonotype: Without the conserved terminal phenylalanine or tryptophan, this CDR3 likely stems from a read error. The chain combines TRBV7-2 with TRBJ2-2; the D gene is possibly TRBD1 (6 bases). Trimming left V 4 bases short and J 5 bases short, with 11 bases between. Per the germline V gene, CDR1 is SGHTA and CDR2 is FQGNSA. This CDR3 is built from 14 residues. The DNA for the CDR3 is TGTGCCAGCAGCTACACAGGGATGACCGGGGAGCTGTTTTTA. Translated: CASSYTGMTGELFL.

There are many counts of this clonotype. The chain links TRBV7-3 to TRBJ1-2, with D perhaps matching TRBD1 (6 bases). The CDR3 is made up of 15 amino acids. Germline V gene data show CDR1 as SGHTA and CDR2 as FQGTGA. V lost 4 bases, J lost 1 base, and 13 bases lay in between. CDR3 bases: TGTGCCAGCAGCTCGTCGACAGGAGATAACTATGGCTACACCTTC. As protein: CASSSSTGDNYGYTF.

This chain connects TRBV12-3 or TRBV12-4 to TRBJ2-7; the match to TRBD1 covers 8 bases. There are 13 residues in the CDR3. J lost 6 bases, V lost 4 bases, and 5 bases had no gene match. DNA for the CDR3: TGTGCCAGCAGTTCCGGGACAGGCATCGAGCAGTACTTC. This gives the protein CASSSGTGIEQYF.

Ten or more counts support this clonotype. This chain uses TRBV6-1 with TRBJ2-5; D perhaps matches TRBD1 (6 bases). Trimming shortened V by 4 bases and J by 4 bases, and 19 bases separated the two germline ends. There are 16 residues in the CDR3. Germline CDR1 reads MNHNS; CDR2 reads SASEGT. For the CDR3, the DNA is TGTGCCAGCAGTGTAACCCAGGCCAGGGGCGGAGAGACCCAGTACTTC. Translated: CASSVTQARGGETQYF.

A few counts support this clonotype. This chain links TRBV9 with TRBJ2-5, with no clear D. Looked up from germline, CDR1 is SGDLS and CDR2 is YYNGEE. This CDR3 comprises 13 residues. V dropped 0 bases and J dropped 5 bases, with 8 bases sitting between them. CDR3 nucleotides: TGTGCCAGCAGCGTAGCGGTTTCGGAGACCCAGTACTTC. This codes for CASSVAVSETQYF.

The chain joins TRBV5-4 to TRBJ2-3; the match to TRBD2 covers 11 bases. J was trimmed by 5 bases and V by 5 bases; bases with no gene match: 10. Germline values: CDR1 SGHNT, CDR2 YYREEE (reference sequence). The CDR3 has 16 residues. The CDR3 bases are TGTGCCAGCAGAACTTATAGCGGGGGGGCGATAGATACGCAGTATTTT. It is translated as CASRTYSGGAIDTQYF.

This clonotype was observed a handful of times. The V call is TRBV19, the J call TRBJ1-5; D remains unclear. The CDR3 consists of 14 residues. Germline-derived CDR1 and CDR2 are LNHDA and SQIVND (reference sequence). V lost 7 bases and J lost 9, with 19 bases in between. The CDR3 DNA reads as TGTGCCAGTAACCCTGAGATAGGCCGGGGGCCCCAGCATTTT. Translated: CASNPEIGRGPQHF.

This clonotype was counted many times. The V gene is TRBV5-1, the J gene TRBJ2-5, with D maybe TRBD2 (7 bases). Germline V CDR1 and CDR2: SGHRS, YFSETQ. The CDR3 contains 15 residues. V gave up 4 bases and J gave up 4 bases, with 17 bases separating them. CDR3 residues: CASSDARAGAETQYF. The CDR3 nucleotides are TGCGCCAGCAGCGACGCTCGGGCGGGGGCAGAGACCCAGTACTTC.

This clonotype has ten or more counts. The CDR3: CASSWGRGTDTQYF. The CDR3 DNA is TGCGCCAGCAGCTGGGGTCGGGGCACAGATACGCAGTATTTT. This chain links TRBV5-1 with TRBJ2-3; D is uncertain. V was cut by 3 bases and J by 1 base, with 9 bases left in between. The CDR3 length is 14 residues. Germline V gives CDR1 SGHRS, CDR2 YFSETQ.

The rearrangement links TRBV7-9 to TRBJ2-5, with a weak D call TRBD1 (6 bases). Deletions cut 3 bases from V and 1 base from J, with 12 bases between. CDR1 is SEHNR, CDR2 FQNEAQ, per germline (reference sequence). This CDR3 has 15 residues. The CDR3 here is CASSFGQSTQETQYF. For the CDR3, the DNA is TGTGCCAGCAGCTTCGGACAGTCCACCCAAGAGACCCAGTACTTC.

This clonotype showed up many times. The chain is built from TRBV5-1 and TRBJ2-2; TRBD1 matches 7 bases. Trimming removed 6 bases from V and 3 bases from J; junction bases left unmatched: 5. This CDR3 region has 14 residues. Germline-derived CDR1 and CDR2 are SGHRS and YFSETQ. The CDR3 nucleotides are TGCGCCAGCAAGAGTCAGGGGGACACCGGGGAGCTGTTTTTT. Translating it yields CASKSQGDTGELFF.

The rearrangement links TRBV6-6 to TRBJ2-1; D might be TRBD1 or TRBD2, each matching 5 bases. The CDR3 has 18 residues. V was clipped by 6 bases and J by 0 bases, with 21 bases between them. The V gene's germline CDR1 is MNHNY and CDR2 SVGAGI (reference sequence). The CDR3 reads CASSPPPGPRSSYNEQFF. In DNA, the CDR3 is TGTGCCAGCAGCCCGCCTCCGGGACCCCGGAGCTCCTACAATGAGCAGTTCTTC.

The rearrangement links TRBV6-2 or TRBV6-3 to TRBJ2-7; TRBD1 aligns across 8 bases. Germline V gives CDR1 MNHEY, CDR2 SVGEGT. This CDR3 has 15 residues. With V trimmed by 2 bases and J by 3 bases, 6 bases remained unmatched. Here the CDR3 DNA reads TGTGCCAGCAGTTACCGCTATGGGACAGGCTACGAGCAGTACTTC. Its translation is CASSYRYGTGYEQYF.

The table lists this clonotype with many counts. The chain couples TRBV7-2 to TRBJ1-1; possible D gene TRBD1, 6 bases. Trimming stripped 5 bases from V and 8 bases from J, with 12 bases between. Looked up from germline, CDR1 is SGHTA and CDR2 is FQGNSA. CDR3 length: 12 amino acids. In nucleotides, the CDR3 is TGTGCCAGCAGCCGAGACAGGTCCGAAGCTTTCTTT. Its protein is CASSRDRSEAFF.

J is TRBJ1-1 and V is TRBV20-1; possibly TRBD1 for D (6 bases). Trimming removed 5 bases at V and 5 bases at J, with 12 bases between. The CDR3 totals 12 residues. Germline assignment: CDR1 DFQATT and CDR2 SNEGSKA (reference sequence). The CDR3 loop is CSAATGRTEAFF. CDR3 bases: TGCAGTGCTGCCACAGGGAGGACTGAAGCTTTCTTT.

This clonotype was seen repeatedly, ten times or more. The chain links TRBV12-3 or TRBV12-4 to TRBJ1-4, with D hard to call. V was pared by 3 bases and J by 8 bases, with 13 bases between. CDR3 size: 14 residues. CDR3 sequence: CASSFGVEDEKLFF. For the CDR3, the DNA is TGTGCCAGCAGTTTCGGAGTCGAGGACGAAAAACTGTTTTTT.

The chain is built from TRBV7-2 and TRBJ2-5, with a possible D match to TRBD2 (6 bases). V lost 5 bases, J lost 4 bases, and 11 bases lay in between. The germline V gene has CDR1 SGHTA and CDR2 FQGNSA. This CDR3 comprises 13 residues. CDR3: CASSVRGRETQYF. CDR3 sequence (DNA): TGTGCCAGCAGCGTACGGGGGAGAGAGACCCAGTACTTC.

This clonotype was recorded many times. The chain links TRBV7-6 to TRBJ2-1; TRBD2 aligns across 10 bases. There are 15 residues in the CDR3. Trimming took 8 bases from V and 5 from J; bases not matched to a gene: 9. The germline V gene has CDR1 SGHVS and CDR2 FNYEAQ. The CDR3 sequence is CASSLLAGRNNEQFF. In DNA form, the CDR3 reads TGTGCCAGCTCTTTACTAGCGGGGCGAAACAATGAGCAGTTCTTC.